This TCR beta chain originates from a study of shared clonotypes between healthy human individuals. The CDR3 is made up of 12 amino acids. In germline, CDR1 is WSHSY, CDR2 SAAADI. Points on this clone: Its target is unknown.

Study processing details: As immunoSEQ supplied junction-only sequences (without quality scores), filtering differed. Method: immunoSEQ multiplex PCR; TCRdb's copy keeps in-frame clones and lacks some. V, J and clone size are taken as reported in that table, and D and trimming were inferred from the DNA itself. In the table there are about 2 million clones, over 85% of which are singletons. All donors were healthy HIV-negative adults lacking recent acute infections or vaccinations. All participating donors were Caucasian adults from Nashville, Tennessee. Study observations and caveats: Rarefaction exposed incomplete sorted-subset sequencing despite large depth.

The J gene is TRBJ2-7, the V gene TRBV10-2, with 9 bases that match TRBD2. The sequenced sample consisted of naive CD4+ T cells sorted from blood. As for subset: CD45RA+ positively selected. The TCR comes from a man younger than 35 in good health. For the CDR3, the DNA is TGCTCCGGGTCTAGCGGGACCTACGAGCAGTACTTC. It encodes CSGSSGTYEQYF.